Below are 3 T cell receptor beta chains sequenced from a single sample in a study of response to subunit inactivated influenza vaccine. TCRdb processed the RT-PCR reads anew with MiXCR; each CDR3 protein has one entry. This sample has hundreds of thousands of distinct CDR3 sequences, with 18% found just once. Specimen: PBMCs from blood, collected roughly 5 days after vaccination. These receptors all come from a man aged 45-65 years who received an inactivated influenza vaccine.

A few counts support this clonotype. This chain uses TRBV20-1 with TRBJ2-7; TRBD2 is a possible D gene (6 bases). The CDR3 is 15 amino acids. CDR1 and CDR2 from the germline V gene are DFQATT and SNEGSKA (reference sequence). With 4 bases removed from V and 2 bases from J, the gap between germline ends came to 18 bases. Here the CDR3 DNA reads TGCAGTGCTACCGATCAACGGGAGATAGCCTACGAGCAGTACTTC. It specifies CSATDQREIAYEQYF.

The chain employs TRBV7-2 and TRBJ2-7, with 12 bases fitting TRBD2. Looked up from germline, CDR1 is SGHTA and CDR2 is FQGNSA. Trimming cost V 4 bases and J 2 bases; bases outside gene matches: 6. The CDR3 has 16 amino acids. This chain's CDR3 is CASSYALAGGAYEQYF. The CDR3 nucleotides read TGTGCCAGCAGCTACGCACTAGCGGGAGGAGCCTACGAGCAGTACTTC.

This clonotype was observed a handful of times. One end of the junction varies from germline; a read error may be responsible. This chain joins TRBV7-3 and TRBJ2-2; tentative D call: TRBD2 (5 bases). CDR3 length: 14 amino acids. From germline, CDR1 is SGHTA and CDR2 FQGTGA. For the CDR3, the DNA is TGTGCCAGCAGCCTAACTAGGGCCACCGGGGAGCTGTTTTTT. Protein sequence: CASSLTRATGELFF.